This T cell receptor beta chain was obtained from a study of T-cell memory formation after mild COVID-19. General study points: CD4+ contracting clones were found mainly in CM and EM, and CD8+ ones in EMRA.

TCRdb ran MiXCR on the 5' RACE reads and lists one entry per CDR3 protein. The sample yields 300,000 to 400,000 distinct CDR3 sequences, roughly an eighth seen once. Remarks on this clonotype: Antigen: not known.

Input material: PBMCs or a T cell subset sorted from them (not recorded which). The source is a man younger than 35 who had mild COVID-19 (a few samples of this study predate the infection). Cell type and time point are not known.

CDR3 DNA: TGTGCCAGCAGTCCCTCACCGGGACAGGGTTACTACGAGCAGTACTTC. Protein: CASSPSPGQGYYEQYF. The gene calls are TRBV7-9 and TRBJ2-7; TRBD1 matches 9 bases. The V segment lost 6 bases and the J segment 3 bases; nucleotides outside the gene matches: 12. Germline V gene data show CDR1 as SEHNR and CDR2 as FQNEAQ (reference sequence). The CDR3 spans 16 residues.